This is a list of T cell receptor beta chains from one sample in a study of Ad26.COV2.S vaccination and SARS-CoV-2 variants. Assay: immunoSEQ multiplex PCR; the TCRdb copy retains only in-frame clones and omits some. The sample shows about 680,000 clones, around 89% of them seen only once. This specimen was peripheral blood, taken in a trial of Ad26.COV2.S vaccine versus placebo. The receptors were gathered from a person aged 18-65 years who received the Ad26.COV2.S COVID-19 vaccine or a placebo. The CDR3 runs from the conserved cysteine through the conserved F or W. A D gene is named only where the DNA matches it firmly. Clone size, where shown, is once, few, many, or a class for clones that have expanded.

cdr3_nt: TGTGCCAGCAGCTTAAAGACCCACAAGGAATTCTACGAGCAGTACTTC
cdr3_aa: CASSLKTHKEFYEQYF
d_call: -
cdr3_length: 16
v_call: TRBV11-3
j_call: TRBJ2-7
clone_size: few

cdr3_nt: TGTGCCAGCAGTTACGGCCTGGGATCGACCGAGCAGTACTTC
cdr3_aa: CASSYGLGSTEQYF
d_call: -
cdr3_length: 14
v_call: TRBV6-5
j_call: TRBJ2-7
clone_size: -

cdr3_nt: TGTGCCAGCAGCGTAAGGGGTCGTTCGAACACCGGGGAGCTGTTTTTT
cdr3_aa: CASSVRGRSNTGELFF
d_call: -
cdr3_length: 16
v_call: TRBV9
j_call: TRBJ2-2
clone_size: -

cdr3_nt: TGTGCCAGCAGCCAAGATAGAGGGTGGACTGAAGCTTTCTTT
cdr3_aa: CASSQDRGWTEAFF
d_call: -
cdr3_length: 14
v_call: TRBV3-1/TRBV3-2
j_call: TRBJ1-1
clone_size: -

cdr3_nt: TGTGCCAGCAGCCAAGCCCGTCTGGGACTTCAGATCTTC
cdr3_aa: CASSQARLGLQIF
d_call: -
cdr3_length: 13
v_call: TRBV14
j_call: TRBJ2-1
clone_size: -

cdr3_nt: TGTGCCTGGAGGGGGAAACAGGGGAGTCAAGAGACCCAGTACTTC
cdr3_aa: CAWRGKQGSQETQYF
d_call: TRBD1
cdr3_length: 15
v_call: TRBV30
j_call: TRBJ2-5
clone_size: -

cdr3_nt: TGCGCCAGCAGCCAAGACAGCCTGTATAATTCACCCCTCCACTTT
cdr3_aa: CASSQDSLYNSPLHF
d_call: -
cdr3_length: 15
v_call: TRBV4-3
j_call: TRBJ1-6
clone_size: once

cdr3_nt: TGTGCCAGCAGCTCGGGGACTAGCGGGTTCCAGTTCTTC
cdr3_aa: CASSSGTSGFQFF
d_call: TRBD2
cdr3_length: 13
v_call: TRBV7-8
j_call: TRBJ2-1
clone_size: few

cdr3_nt: TGTGCCAGCAGCGTAGCGTTAGCGGAGATTAGCACAGATACGCAGTATTTT
cdr3_aa: CASSVALAEISTDTQYF
d_call: -
cdr3_length: 17
v_call: TRBV9
j_call: TRBJ2-3
clone_size: once

cdr3_nt: TGTGCCAGCAGTTATGAGGTGGGGACCCAGTACTTC
cdr3_aa: CASSYEVGTQYF
d_call: -
cdr3_length: 12
v_call: TRBV12-3/TRBV12-4
j_call: TRBJ2-5
clone_size: -

cdr3_nt: TGTGCCAGCAGCTTAGGCAGCCCTCTCTACGAGCAGTACTTC
cdr3_aa: CASSLGSPLYEQYF
d_call: -
cdr3_length: 14
v_call: TRBV11-2
j_call: TRBJ2-7
clone_size: -

cdr3_nt: TGTGCAAGTCGCTTAGCGACCAGCGGGAGACCAGATACGCAGTATTTT
cdr3_aa: CASRLATSGRPDTQYF
d_call: -
cdr3_length: 16
v_call: TRBV12-2
j_call: TRBJ2-3
clone_size: -

cdr3_nt: TGTGCCAGCAGCTTGGACAGGGCAAACCCTGAAGCTTTCTTT
cdr3_aa: CASSLDRANPEAFF
d_call: -
cdr3_length: 14
v_call: TRBV5-6
j_call: TRBJ1-1
clone_size: -

cdr3_nt: TGCGCCAGCAGCTTGGAAGGACGCAATCAGCCCCAGCATTTT
cdr3_aa: CASSLEGRNQPQHF
d_call: -
cdr3_length: 14
v_call: TRBV5-1
j_call: TRBJ1-5
clone_size: few

cdr3_nt: TGTGCCAGTAGTATAGAGGAGGACAAACCCGGGGAGCTGTTTTTT
cdr3_aa: CASSIEEDKPGELFF
d_call: -
cdr3_length: 15
v_call: TRBV19
j_call: TRBJ2-2
clone_size: -

cdr3_nt: TGTGCCAGCTCACCAGGGAGTCTCAATCAGCCCCAGCATTTT
cdr3_aa: CASSPGSLNQPQHF
d_call: -
cdr3_length: 14
v_call: TRBV18
j_call: TRBJ1-5
clone_size: -

cdr3_nt: TGTGCCAGCAGTCTCGACAGCCAAGAGACCCAGTACTTC
cdr3_aa: CASSLDSQETQYF
d_call: -
cdr3_length: 13
v_call: TRBV5-4
j_call: TRBJ2-5
clone_size: -

cdr3_nt: TGTGCCAGCAGTCCGACGACGAGGGGTCACAATGAGCAGTTCTTC
cdr3_aa: CASSPTTRGHNEQFF
d_call: -
cdr3_length: 15
v_call: TRBV28
j_call: TRBJ2-1
clone_size: -

cdr3_nt: TGTGCCAGCAGGCTCTCGAACACCGGGGAGCTGTTTTTT
cdr3_aa: CASRLSNTGELFF
d_call: -
cdr3_length: 13
v_call: TRBV11-2
j_call: TRBJ2-2
clone_size: -

cdr3_nt: TGTGCCAGCAGCGTAAATACAGATACGCAGTATTTT
cdr3_aa: CASSVNTDTQYF
d_call: -
cdr3_length: 12
v_call: TRBV9
j_call: TRBJ2-3
clone_size: -

cdr3_nt: TGCAGCGTTGCTTCGGGGGGTGAGCAGTTCTTC
cdr3_aa: CSVASGGEQFF
d_call: TRBD2
cdr3_length: 11
v_call: TRBV29-1
j_call: TRBJ2-1
clone_size: -